This T cell receptor (beta chain) was sequenced for a study of shared clonotypes between healthy human individuals. Study information: Per donor, CD8 memory used one plate, CD8 naive used two, CD4 memory used three and CD4 naive used three.

Data came from immunoSEQ multiplex PCR; TCRdb stores just in-frame clones and leaves some out. The profile covers about 2.4 million clones, with 80% to 95% appearing a single time and 0.35% to 0.45% taken by the ten largest. The junction had 6 bases not matched to a gene; V was cut back by 5 bases and J by 2 bases. The length of the CDR3 is 15 residues. Germline CDR1 SGHTA, CDR2 FQGNSA. This sequence was found in a man younger than 30 in good health. Some clones in this sample may be carry-over from other donors' samples. The sample was naive CD4+ T cells from PBMCs. Subset: CD45RA+ positively selected. The rearrangement joins TRBV7-2 to TRBJ2-7, with 10 positions matching TRBD1. The CDR3 spells CASSADRGLTYEQYF. DNA for the CDR3: TGTGCCAGCAGCGCCGACAGGGGGCTTACCTACGAGCAGTACTTC.